This T cell receptor (beta chain) appears in the sequencing data of a study of blood T cell repertoires in COVID-19. The overall study: PBMCs, B-cell-depleted T cells, or T cells provided the cDNA or gDNA that made up the material.

How the authors handled the data: How many nucleated cells were present was estimated from reference gene primer amplification. TCRdb's table, derived via immunoSEQ multiplex PCR, lists solely in-frame clones and lacks some. V and J calls plus clone size are reproduced from that table; the DNA served to infer D and trimming. The sample carries around 300,000 clones, roughly 90% recorded once. Per germline, CDR1 LGHNT and CDR2 FRNRAP. This CDR3 has 14 residues. Trimming removed 3 bases from V and 3 bases from J, with 9 bases in between. Cohort allocation depended upon clinical history that participants reported. Each recovered donor of Cohort 3 presented with two negative PCRs, clearance, or symptom resolution.

J is TRBJ1-3 and V is TRBV12-5; D is unresolved. This TCR was sampled from a woman in her sixties who had recovered from COVID-19. The sample was PBMCs or T cells enriched from blood (not recorded which). This CDR3 is CASGLSGVGNTIYF. In nucleotides, the CDR3 is TGTGCTAGTGGTTTATCCGGGGTTGGAAACACCATATATTTT.